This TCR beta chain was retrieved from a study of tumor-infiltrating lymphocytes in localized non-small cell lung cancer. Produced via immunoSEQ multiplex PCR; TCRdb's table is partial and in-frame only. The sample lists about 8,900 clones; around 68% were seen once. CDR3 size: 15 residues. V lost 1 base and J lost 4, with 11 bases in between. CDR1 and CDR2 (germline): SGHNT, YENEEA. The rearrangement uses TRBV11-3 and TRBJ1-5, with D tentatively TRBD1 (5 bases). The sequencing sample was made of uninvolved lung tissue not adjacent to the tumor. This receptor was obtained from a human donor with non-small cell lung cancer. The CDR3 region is CASSLGDGENQPQHF. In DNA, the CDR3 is TGTGCCAGCAGCTTAGGGGACGGAGAGAATCAGCCCCAGCATTTT. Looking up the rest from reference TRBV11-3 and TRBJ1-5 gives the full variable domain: EAGVVQSPRYKIIEKKQPVAFWCNPISGHNTLYWYLQNLGQGPELLIRYENEEAVDDSQLPKDRFSAERLKGVDSTLKIQPAELGDSAVYLCASSLGDGENQPQHFGDGTRLSIL.